This T cell receptor beta chain was identified in a study of naive and memory T cell subsets. This clonotype was seen many times. The beta constant-region primer was an equimolar mix of two oligonucleotides covering TRBC1 and TRBC2. Ligated cDNA was amplified by four rounds of PCR with nested alpha and beta constant-region primers and SP2. TCRdb re-derived calls from the UMI-ligation and nested PCR reads in MiXCR, one entry per CDR3 protein. The table has over 8,500 distinct CDR3 sequences, around 5.6% seen once. After the first PCR, alpha and beta chain libraries were processed separately. V shed 6 bases, J shed 1 base, and the junction held 4 bases outside the gene matches. Germline V gives CDR1 SNHLY, CDR2 FYNNEI. CDR3 length equals 15 residues.

Sequenced material: CD4+ TEMRA cells from blood. Regarding subset: effector memory re-expressing CD45RA, CD45RA+ CD27-. V gene TRBV2 combines with J gene TRBJ2-5; TRBD2 matches 11 bases. This sequence originates from a human donor in good health. CDR3 in amino acids: CASRGTSGSQETQYF. The CDR3 DNA sequence: TGTGCCAGCAGAGGGACTAGCGGTAGCCAAGAGACCCAGTACTTC. Full variable domain (remainder filled in from reference TRBV2 and TRBJ2-5): EPEVTQTPSHQVTQMGQEVILRCVPISNHLYFYWYRQILGQKVEFLVSFYNNEISEKSEIFDDQFSVERPDGSNFTLKIRSTKLEDSAMYFCASRGTSGSQETQYFGPGTRLLVL.